The rows below give T cell receptor beta chains drawn from one sample of a study of shared clonotypes between healthy human individuals. Method: immunoSEQ multiplex PCR; TCRdb's copy keeps in-frame clones and lacks some. Here the sample spans around 450,000 clones, 75% to 85% being singletons. The sample comprised PBMCs. The receptors come from a woman aged 40-49 years in good health. Some clones in this sample may be carry-over from other donors' samples. Both conserved end residues are part of each CDR3. The D gene is left open where the match is weak. Size tells how often a clone was seen (once, few, many) or the class of an expanded clone, and some rows leave it out.

TRBD2	TRBV29-1	NA	TRBJ2-1	TGCAGCGTTGAACCCCTGGCGGGGGGTTACAATGAGCAGTTCTTC	CSVEPLAGGYNEQFF
TRBD1	TRBV5-4	NA	TRBJ2-7	TGTGCCAGCAGCTCACACCGACAGGGGTCCTACGAGCAGTACTTC	CASSSHRQGSYEQYF
NA	TRBV7-8	NA	TRBJ2-4	TGTGCCAGCAGCGCCTCAAGAGCCAAAAACATTCAGTACTTC	CASSASRAKNIQYF
TRBD1	TRBV5-1	NA	TRBJ1-2	TGCGCCAGCAGCTTGGGAGGACAGGGGCTTAACTATGGCTACACCTTC	CASSLGGQGLNYGYTF
NA	TRBV5-1	NA	TRBJ2-7	TGCGCCAGCAGCTTAAGGGAGACCGTGGGAGCACGGGAGCAGTACTTC	CASSLRETVGAREQYF
NA	TRBV28	once	TRBJ1-3	TGTGCCAGCAGTTCTCCGATCGGAGGAAACACCATATATTTT	CASSSPIGGNTIYF
NA	TRBV7-2	NA	TRBJ1-2	TGTGCCAGCAGCTTAGAAGTACATGGCGGTGGCTACACCTTC	CASSLEVHGGGYTF
TRBD2	TRBV7-2	NA	TRBJ2-4	TGTGCCAGCAGCTTGGGACTAGTCTTGGGAAACATTCAGTACTTC	CASSLGLVLGNIQYF
TRBD2	TRBV10-3	NA	TRBJ2-1	TGTGCCATCAGTGCGGGACTAGCGAATTACAATGAGCAGTTCTTC	CAISAGLANYNEQFF
NA	TRBV6-6	NA	TRBJ1-5	TGTGCCAGCAGTTACTACGGGTTAGGGGAGCCCCAGCATTTT	CASSYYGLGEPQHF
TRBD2	TRBV7-6	few	TRBJ2-7	TGTGCCAGCAGCTCCGGACTAGCGGGAGTTGGAAGCTACGAGCAGTACTTC	CASSSGLAGVGSYEQYF
NA	TRBV6-5	NA	TRBJ1-3	TGTGCCAGCGGCACCCAGGGAATCGGAGGAAACACCATATATTTT	CASGTQGIGGNTIYF
NA	TRBV10-3	NA	TRBJ1-5	TGTGCCATCAGTGCAGCTAGCAATCAGCCCCAGCATTTT	CAISAASNQPQHF
NA	TRBV7-6	NA	TRBJ2-2	TGTGCCAGCAGCCCTGCATGGCGGGACCGCCTAGGGCCCGGGGAGCTGTTTTTT	CASSPAWRDRLGPGELFF
NA	TRBV5-1	few	TRBJ2-2	TGCGCCAGCAGCCCCCTATCGAACACCGGGGAGCTGTTTTTT	CASSPLSNTGELFF
TRBD1	TRBV4-2	NA	TRBJ1-1	TGTGCCAGCAGCCCCAGGACAGGAGGGGAAACTGAAGCTTTCTTT	CASSPRTGGETEAFF